This TCR beta chain was captured by sequencing in a study of long-term antiretroviral therapy in people with HIV. The study, taken as a whole, reports: Every time point showed a repertoire led by clones expanded before ART.

About this clone itself: Its cognate antigen is unknown.

The CDR3 is 12 amino acids. CDR1 is MGHDK, CDR2 SYGVNS, per germline. V was pared by 5 bases and J by 9 bases, with 5 bases of the junction left unmatched. Samples were assayed with immunoSEQ v3.0 at survey level. Measured with immunoSEQ multiplex PCR; TCRdb has only the in-frame clones, and not every one. Altogether tens of thousands of clones are present, roughly 96% being singletons, with the ten largest covering about 2.6%. The material was unsorted PBMCs, obtained 3.7 years after starting antiretroviral therapy. The source is a woman in her forties or fifties with HIV. The V and J genes are TRBV25-1 and TRBJ1-2, with 8 bases lining up with TRBD1. Here the CDR3 DNA reads TGTGCCAGCAGTTCACAGGGGGTTAGCTACACCTTC. Amino acid sequence: CASSSQGVSYTF.